This T cell receptor beta chain was found in a study of post-analysis software for immune sequencing data. General study results and limits: TRBV5-6, TRBV5-1 and TRBV20-1 were among several TRBV segments more frequent in patients than controls.

In this sample, this clonotype turned up a few times. Its antigen is not identified. The CDR3 totals 19 residues. The ends were cut back, 1 base at V and 1 base at J, with 20 bases in the middle. Germline V gene data show CDR1 as SGHRS and CDR2 as YFSETQ. Built from TCR beta cDNA, the libraries had unique molecular identifiers in them. cDNA molecules numbering around 450,000 came from around 0.96 to 9.9 million T cells. In TCRdb, the PCR reads were re-called with MiXCR into one record per CDR3 protein. In the table there are about 770,000 distinct CDR3 sequences, more than 45% of which are singletons. The rearrangement joins TRBV5-1 to TRBJ2-2; no clear D. Material: blood. This sequence originates from a girl under 18 with multiple sclerosis. CDR3 in DNA: TGCGCCAGCAGCTTGATCACCGGGTCCCACGCAGGGAACACCGGGGAGCTGTTTTTT. It specifies CASSLITGSHAGNTGELFF.